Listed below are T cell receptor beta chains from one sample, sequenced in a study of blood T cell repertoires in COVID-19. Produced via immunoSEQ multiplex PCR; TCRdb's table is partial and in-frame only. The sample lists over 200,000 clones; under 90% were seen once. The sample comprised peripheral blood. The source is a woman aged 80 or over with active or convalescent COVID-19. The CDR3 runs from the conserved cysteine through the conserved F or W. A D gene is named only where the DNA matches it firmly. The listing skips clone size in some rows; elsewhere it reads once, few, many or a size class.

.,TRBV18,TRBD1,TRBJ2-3,CASSPRAGGGTDTQYF,TGTGCCAGCTCACCCCGGGCAGGGGGTGGTACAGATACGCAGTATTTT
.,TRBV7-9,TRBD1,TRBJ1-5,CASSPSDRPQLPQHF,TGTGCCAGCAGCCCCTCGGACAGGCCTCAACTGCCCCAGCATTTT
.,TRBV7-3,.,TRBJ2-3,CASSFRGTDTQYF,TGTGCCAGCAGCTTCAGAGGGACAGATACGCAGTATTTT
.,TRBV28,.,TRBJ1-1,CASSPPRTEAFF,TGTGCCAGCAGTCCTCCTCGGACTGAAGCTTTCTTT
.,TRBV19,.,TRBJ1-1,CASSIQGGNTEAFF,TGTGCCAGTAGTATACAAGGCGGTAACACTGAAGCTTTCTTT
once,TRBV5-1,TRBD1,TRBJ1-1,CASSSGTGNTEAFF,TGCGCCAGCAGCTCCGGGACAGGCAACACTGAAGCTTTCTTT
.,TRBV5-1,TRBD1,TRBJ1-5,CASSPTGPYSNQPQHF,TGCGCCAGCAGCCCGACAGGGCCCTATAGCAATCAGCCCCAGCATTTT
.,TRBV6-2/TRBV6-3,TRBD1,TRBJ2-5,CASSYPGQGGRKTQYF,TGTGCCAGCAGTTACCCAGGACAGGGGGGGCGGAAGACCCAGTACTTC
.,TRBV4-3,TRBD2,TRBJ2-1,CASSQDSPGGPRGEQFF,TGCGCCAGCAGCCAAGATTCTCCGGGGGGGCCTCGGGGTGAGCAGTTCTTC
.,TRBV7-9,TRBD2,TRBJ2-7,CASGAGGVRSYEQYF,TGTGCCAGCGGGGCGGGGGGCGTGAGGTCCTACGAGCAGTACTTC
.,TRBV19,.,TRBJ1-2,CASSRGRRVLGYTF,TGTGCCAGTTCCCGAGGACGCAGGGTTTTAGGCTACACCTTC
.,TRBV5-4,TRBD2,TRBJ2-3,CASLASGTDTQYF,TGTGCCAGCCTGGCTAGCGGGACAGATACGCAGTATTTT
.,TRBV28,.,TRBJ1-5,CATVLLPSGNQPQHF,TGTGCCACCGTGCTTCTCCCCTCGGGAAATCAGCCCCAGCATTTT
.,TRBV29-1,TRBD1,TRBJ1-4,CSVLAMGRGREKLFF,TGCAGCGTTCTAGCGATGGGCAGGGGGCGGGAAAAACTGTTTTTT
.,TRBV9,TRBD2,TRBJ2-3,CASSFSGRRSTDTQYF,TGTGCCAGCAGCTTTAGCGGGAGGCGGAGCACAGATACGCAGTATTTT
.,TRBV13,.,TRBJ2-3,CASSLGVSDTQYF,TGTGCCAGCAGCTTAGGCGTCTCAGATACGCAGTATTTT
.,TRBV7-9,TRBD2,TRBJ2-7,CASSLESGKLAGVREQYF,TGTGCCAGCAGCTTAGAGAGCGGGAAACTAGCGGGGGTACGCGAGCAGTACTTC
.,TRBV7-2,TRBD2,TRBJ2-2,CASSLEAGTGELFF,TGTGCCAGCAGCTTAGAAGCGGGAACCGGGGAGCTGTTTTTT
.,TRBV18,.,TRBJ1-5,CASSPSDRQPQHF,TGTGCCAGCTCACCATCCGACAGGCAGCCCCAGCATTTT
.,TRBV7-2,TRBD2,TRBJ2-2,CASSPGTSGPTGELFF,TGTGCCAGCAGCCCTGGGACTAGCGGACCCACCGGGGAGCTGTTTTTT
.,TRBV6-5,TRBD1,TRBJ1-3,CASSITGTGGNTIYF,TGTGCCAGCAGTATAACCGGGACAGGGGGAAACACCATATATTTT
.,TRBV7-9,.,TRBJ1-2,CASSLSEGQGYGYTF,TGTGCCAGCAGCTTATCGGAGGGGCAGGGCTATGGCTACACCTTC
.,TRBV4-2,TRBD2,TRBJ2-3,CASSPRLAGISTDTQYF,TGTGCCAGCAGCCCACGACTAGCGGGGATTAGCACAGATACGCAGTATTTT
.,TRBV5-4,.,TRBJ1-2,CASSYRESNYGYTF,TGTGCCAGCAGCTACAGGGAGAGCAACTATGGCTACACCTTC
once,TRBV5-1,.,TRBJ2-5,CASSLRARAWETQYF,TGCGCCAGCAGCTTGAGAGCCAGGGCTTGGGAGACCCAGTACTTC